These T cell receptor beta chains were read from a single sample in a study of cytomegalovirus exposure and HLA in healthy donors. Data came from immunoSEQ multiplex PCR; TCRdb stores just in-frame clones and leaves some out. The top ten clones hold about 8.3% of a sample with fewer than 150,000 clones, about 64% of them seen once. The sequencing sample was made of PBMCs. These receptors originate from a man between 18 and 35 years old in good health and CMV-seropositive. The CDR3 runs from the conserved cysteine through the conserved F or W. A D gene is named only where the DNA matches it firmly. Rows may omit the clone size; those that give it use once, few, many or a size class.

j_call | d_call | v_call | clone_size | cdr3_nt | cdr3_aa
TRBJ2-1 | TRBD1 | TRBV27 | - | TGTGCCAGCAGTTACAGGGGGACAGGGGGGAATGAGCAGTTCTTC | CASSYRGTGGNEQFF
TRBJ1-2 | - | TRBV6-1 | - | TGTGCCAGCAGCGTCGACAGTGCCGCTAACTATGGCTACACCTTC | CASSVDSAANYGYTF
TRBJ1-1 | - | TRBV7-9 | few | TGTGCCAGCAGCTTCCGGGGAGGGGAAAGAGGAGCTTTCTTT | CASSFRGGERGAFF
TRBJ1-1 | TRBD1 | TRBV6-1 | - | TGTGCCAGCAGTGATGCAGGGGGGACTGAAGCTTTCTTT | CASSDAGGTEAFF
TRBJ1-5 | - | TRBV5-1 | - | TGCGCCAGCAGCTTGGAAGGGGCTGGCAATCAGCCCCAGCATTTT | CASSLEGAGNQPQHF
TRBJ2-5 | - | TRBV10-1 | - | TGCGCCAGTGGCGGGGCAGCGGGCATCCAAGAGACCCAGTACTTC | CASGGAAGIQETQYF
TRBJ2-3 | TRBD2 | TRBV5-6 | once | TGTGCCAGCAGCTTGGGACGTGGGGGGGGCACAGATACGCAGTATTTT | CASSLGRGGGTDTQYF
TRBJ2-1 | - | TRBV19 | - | TGTGCCAGTACGATGACAAGCCGGGGGGCGGGCAATGAGCAGTTCTTC | CASTMTSRGAGNEQFF
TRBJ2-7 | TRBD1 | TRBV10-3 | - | TGTGCCATCAGTCCAGGACAGGGGGCCTACGAGCAGTACTTC | CAISPGQGAYEQYF
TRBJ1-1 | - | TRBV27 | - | TGTGCCAGCAGTCCGAGGCATCTTGGGAGGGGCACTGAAGCTTTCTTT | CASSPRHLGRGTEAFF
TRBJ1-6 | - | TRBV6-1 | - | TGTGCCAGCAATCAGATAAGCTATAATTCACCCCTCCACTTT | CASNQISYNSPLHF
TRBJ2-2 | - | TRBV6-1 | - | TGTGCCAGCCGCAGGGATGCCGGGGAGCTGTTTTTT | CASRRDAGELFF
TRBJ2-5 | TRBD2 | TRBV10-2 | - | TGCGCCAGCAGTGACCCTACCACTAGCGGGGTTATCCAAGAGACCCAGTACTTC | CASSDPTTSGVIQETQYF
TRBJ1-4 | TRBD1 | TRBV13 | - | TGTGCCAGCAGCCAACGACAGGGTATTCGTGTAAATGAAAAACTGTTTTTT | CASSQRQGIRVNEKLFF
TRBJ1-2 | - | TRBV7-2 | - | TGTGCCAGCAGCCCATCGCGGGAGGGTCGGTATGGCTACACCTTC | CASSPSREGRYGYTF
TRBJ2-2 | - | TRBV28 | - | TGTGCCAGCGGATTATCGACCGGGGAGCTGTTTTTT | CASGLSTGELFF
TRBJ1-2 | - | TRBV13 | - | TGTGCCAGCAGCGGGGAGGGTCTACAGGAAATACCAAACTATGGCTACACCTTC | CASSGEGLQEIPNYGYTF
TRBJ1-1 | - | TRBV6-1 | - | TGTGCCAGCAGTGAAGCCGTCCTCACTGAAGCTTTCTTT | CASSEAVLTEAFF
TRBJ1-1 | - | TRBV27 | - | TGTGCCAGCAGTTTTGTTCAGGGAACTGAAGCTTTCTTT | CASSFVQGTEAFF
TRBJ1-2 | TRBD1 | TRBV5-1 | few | TGCGCCAGCAGCGAGGACAGGGTTCAGTATGGCTACACCTTC | CASSEDRVQYGYTF
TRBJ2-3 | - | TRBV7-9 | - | TGTGCCAGCAGCTCGGAGGGACAGAGTCACACAGATACGCAGTATTTT | CASSSEGQSHTDTQYF
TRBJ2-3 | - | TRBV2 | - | TGTGCCAGCAACCGTAAAGGAGGAGGTGTAGATACGCAGTATTTT | CASNRKGGGVDTQYF